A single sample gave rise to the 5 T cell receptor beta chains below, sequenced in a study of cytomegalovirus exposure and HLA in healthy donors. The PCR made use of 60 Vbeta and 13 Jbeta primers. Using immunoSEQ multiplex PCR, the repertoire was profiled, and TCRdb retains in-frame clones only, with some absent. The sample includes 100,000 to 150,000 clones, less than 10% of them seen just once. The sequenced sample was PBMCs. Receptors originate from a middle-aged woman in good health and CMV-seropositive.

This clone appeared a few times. The CDR3 DNA reads TGTGCCAGCAGCTCAAGCTCGGGACAGGGTGGTCAGCCCCAGCATTTT. It yields the protein CASSSSSGQGGQPQHF. This chain uses TRBV7-2 with TRBJ1-5, with 9 positions matching TRBD1. The J segment lost 6 bases and the V segment lost 4 bases, leaving 10 bases of the junction unmatched. This CDR3 region has 16 residues. Looked up from germline, CDR1 is SGHTA and CDR2 is FQGNSA.

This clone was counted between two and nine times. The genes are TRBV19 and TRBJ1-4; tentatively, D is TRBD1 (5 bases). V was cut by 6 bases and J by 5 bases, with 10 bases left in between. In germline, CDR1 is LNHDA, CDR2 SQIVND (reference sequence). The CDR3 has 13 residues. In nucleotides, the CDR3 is TGTGCCAGTAGCGAACAGGCGAATGAAAAACTGTTTTTT. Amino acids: CASSEQANEKLFF.

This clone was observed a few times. CDR3 sequence reads: CASSVGTGHTGELFF. The CDR3 DNA reads TGTGCCAGCAGCGTCGGGACAGGTCATACAGGGGAGCTGTTTTTT. The chain has TRBV9 and TRBJ2-2; TRBD1 agrees at 8 bases. The CDR3 contains 15 residues. Trimming took 2 bases from V and 8 from J; bases not matched to a gene: 8. Germline V gene lookup returns CDR1 SGDLS and CDR2 YYNGEE.

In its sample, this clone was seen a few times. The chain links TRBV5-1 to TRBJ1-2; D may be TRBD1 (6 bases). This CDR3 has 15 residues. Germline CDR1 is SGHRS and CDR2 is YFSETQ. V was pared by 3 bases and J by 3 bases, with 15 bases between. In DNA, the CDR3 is TGCGCCAGCAGCTCACAGGGAGCCCTCCACTATGGCTACACCTTC. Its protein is CASSSQGALHYGYTF.

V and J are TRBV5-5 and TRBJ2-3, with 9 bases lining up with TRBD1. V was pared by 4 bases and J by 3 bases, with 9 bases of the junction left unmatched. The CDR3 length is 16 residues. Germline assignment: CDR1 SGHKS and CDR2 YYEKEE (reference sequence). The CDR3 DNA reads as TGTGCCAGCAGCCAGAGACAGGGGGGATCAACAGATACGCAGTATTTT. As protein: CASSQRQGGSTDTQYF.